These 19 T cell receptor beta chains share one sample of origin, sequenced in a study of shared clonotypes between healthy human individuals. TCRdb keeps only in-frame clones here, not all; method: immunoSEQ multiplex PCR. The table shows around 2.1 million clones, with about 94% occurring only once. Sample: naive CD4+ T cells sorted from blood. Subset defined: CD45RA+ positively selected. The receptors come from a man aged 18-30 years in good health.

Only a few counts were recorded for this clone. The chain joins TRBV30 to TRBJ1-1; 9 nucleotides align to TRBD1. Germline assignment: CDR1 GTSNPN and CDR2 SVGIG (reference sequence). V lost 3 bases, J lost 2 bases, and 4 bases stayed unmatched. The CDR3 sequence is 14 residues long. The DNA for the CDR3 is TGTGCCTGGAGCATGGACAGGGGAAACACTGAAGCTTTCTTT. It codes for CAWSMDRGNTEAFF.

This clone was seen only once. The genes are TRBV15 and TRBJ1-4; no clear D. Trimming stripped 0 bases from V and 7 bases from J, with 9 bases between. In germline, CDR1 is LNHNV, CDR2 YYDKDF (reference sequence). The CDR3 loop spans 14 amino acids. The CDR3 here is CATSRDRIGEKLFF. Here the CDR3 DNA reads TGTGCCACCAGCAGAGATCGAATAGGTGAAAAACTGTTTTTT.

The genes are TRBV7-3 and TRBJ2-7, with 10 bases lining up with TRBD1. Germline assignment: CDR1 SGHTA and CDR2 FQGTGA. The CDR3 runs 14 residues. V lost 5 bases and J lost 3; bases outside the gene matches: 4. The CDR3 bases are TGTGCCAGCAGCCGCGGGACAGGGGACTACGAGCAGTACTTC. Encoded protein: CASSRGTGDYEQYF.

The V and J genes are TRBV2 and TRBJ2-7; D not resolved. The CDR3 is made up of 11 amino acids. Germline V lookup: CDR1 SNHLY, CDR2 FYNNEI. The V and J ends lost 1 base and 11 bases respectively, with 9 bases between them. The CDR3 DNA sequence: TGTGCCAGCAGTGAAGTATTAGGCAAGTACTTC. Protein: CASSEVLGKYF.

This clone was recorded only once. The chain has TRBV4-1 and TRBJ1-6; D gene unclear. The germline CDR1 and CDR2 sequences are MGHRA and YSYEKL. Trimming removed 3 bases from V and 8 bases from J, with 17 bases in between. The CDR3 sequence is 16 residues long. In DNA, the CDR3 is TGCGCCAGCAGCCACCCTAGCTTGGCGGGTCATTCACCCCTCCACTTT. Translating it yields CASSHPSLAGHSPLHF.

The genes are TRBV6-5 and TRBJ2-1; 7 bases fit TRBD2. This CDR3 is built from 15 residues. After removal of 2 bases from V and 3 bases from J, the junction contained 4 bases not matched to a gene. The germline V gene encodes CDR1 MNHEY and CDR2 SVGAGI. In DNA, the CDR3 is TGTGCCAGCAGTTACAAGCGGGGTTACTACAATGAGCAGTTCTTC. Translation: CASSYKRGYYNEQFF.

Written as DNA, the CDR3 is TGTGCCAGTAGTATAGAGGGGCGGGAGTCCTACGAGCAGTACTTC. This codes for CASSIEGRESYEQYF. The chain joins TRBV19 to TRBJ2-7, with TRBD2 matching over 7 bases. The germline gives CDR1 LNHDA, CDR2 SQIVND (reference sequence). J gave up 1 base and V 0 bases, and 3 bases lay outside the gene matches. This CDR3 spans 15 amino acids.

The chain links TRBV5-4 to TRBJ1-3; D is unclear. The ends were cut back, 3 bases at V and 9 bases at J, with 16 bases in the middle. CDR1 and CDR2 (germline): SGHNT, YYREEE (reference sequence). The CDR3 is made up of 14 amino acids. The CDR3 nucleotides are TGTGCCAGCAGCTCCGGGATGGGTGGAGGCACCATATATTTT. Its protein is CASSSGMGGGTIYF.

This clone was picked up one time. The chain employs TRBV7-6 and TRBJ2-7; TRBD1 aligns across 11 bases. The germline CDR1 and CDR2 sequences are SGHVS and FNYEAQ. Trimming cost V 5 bases and J 3 bases; bases outside gene matches: 3. The CDR3 has 14 residues. CDR3 sequence (DNA): TGTGCCAGCAGCGGACAGGGGGCTCTCTACGAGCAGTACTTC. The encoded protein is CASSGQGALYEQYF. The variable domain in full, with the rest retrieved from reference TRBV7-6 and TRBJ2-7, is GAGVSQSPRYKVTKRGQDVALRCDPISGHVSLYWYRQALGQGPEFLTYFNYEAQQDKSGLPNDRFSAERPEGSISTLTIQRTEQRDSAMYRCASSGQGALYEQYFGPGTRLTVT.

This clone was counted once. The V and J genes are TRBV19 and TRBJ1-1; the D gene is possibly TRBD1 (6 bases). V was clipped by 7 bases and J by 3 bases, with 12 bases between them. The CDR3 spans 13 residues. Germline assignment: CDR1 LNHDA and CDR2 SQIVND (reference sequence). The DNA of the CDR3 is TGTGCCAGTACCCGGGGGCACGACACTGAAGCTTTCTTT. Its translation: CASTRGHDTEAFF.

The rearrangement links TRBV4-3 to TRBJ2-7; 9 bases map to TRBD2. This CDR3 contains 17 residues. Trimming removed 0 bases from V and 4 bases from J; junction bases left unmatched: 10. Germline CDR1 is LGHNA and CDR2 is YSLEER. CDR3: CASSQDRTSAYGYEQYF. As DNA, the CDR3 is TGCGCCAGCAGCCAAGATCGGACTAGCGCTTATGGGTACGAGCAGTACTTC.

The gene calls are TRBV5-1 and TRBJ2-3; 9 bases map to TRBD1. The CDR3 sequence is 17 residues long. Trimming cost V 4 bases and J 0 bases; bases outside gene matches: 9. Per germline, CDR1 SGHRS and CDR2 YFSETQ. CDR3 amino acids: CASSPRPGQGSTDTQYF. In nucleotides, the CDR3 is TGCGCCAGCAGCCCAAGACCAGGACAGGGGAGCACAGATACGCAGTATTTT.

The chain links TRBV5-4 to TRBJ2-1; 10 bases map to TRBD2. J lost 5 bases, V lost 0 bases, and 2 bases had no gene match. The germline V gene encodes CDR1 SGHNT and CDR2 YYREEE (reference sequence). The CDR3 has 15 amino acids. CDR3 sequence reads: CASSLASGGDNEQFF. Written as DNA, the CDR3 is TGTGCCAGCAGCTTGGCCAGCGGGGGGGACAATGAGCAGTTCTTC.

The count of this clone is one. This sequence joins TRBV14 and TRBJ2-1; the D gene could be TRBD1 or TRBD2 (6 bases each). The germline V gene has CDR1 SGHDN and CDR2 FVKESK. Trimming shortened V by 5 bases and J by 7 bases, and 15 bases separated the two germline ends. This CDR3 has 14 residues. CDR3 region: CASSIRGLGNEQFF. The CDR3 coding sequence is TGTGCCAGCAGCATTCGGGGGCTGGGGAATGAGCAGTTCTTC.

The CDR3: CASSVGLVAGTGELFF. The CDR3 DNA reads as TGTGCCAGCAGCGTGGGCTTAGTGGCGGGGACCGGGGAGCTGTTTTTT. The chain carries TRBV9 and TRBJ2-2; D is perhaps TRBD2 (6 bases). The CDR3 is made up of 16 amino acids. Trimming took off 2 bases at V and 5 bases at J, with 16 bases between the two ends. Germline V gives CDR1 SGDLS, CDR2 YYNGEE. The variable domain in full, completed from reference TRBV9 and TRBJ2-2, reads DSGVTQTPKHLITATGQRVTLRCSPRSGDLSVYWYQQSLDQGLQFLIQYYNGEERAKGNILERFSAQQFPDLHSELNLSSLELGDSALYFCASSVGLVAGTGELFFGEGSRLTVL.

This clone showed up just once. J is TRBJ1-2 and V is TRBV2; no clear D. This CDR3 has 11 residues. The V end lost 4 bases, the J end lost 8 bases, and 8 bases lay between the germline ends. Germline lookup yields CDR1 SNHLY and CDR2 FYNNEI. The CDR3 coding sequence is TGTGCCAGCAGTGTGCTGGCAGGCTACACCTTC. This translates into CASSVLAGYTF.

The genes are TRBV25-1 and TRBJ2-1; 8 bases line up with TRBD1. The V and J ends lost 1 base and 5 bases, in that order; junction bases with no gene match: 4. CDR1 and CDR2 (germline): MGHDK, SYGVNS. This CDR3 is built from 15 residues. CDR3 protein: CASSESGGLNNEQFF. CDR3 in DNA: TGTGCCAGCAGTGAATCAGGGGGCCTAAACAATGAGCAGTTCTTC.

The rearrangement links TRBV7-2 to TRBJ1-1; D is undetermined. Germline-derived CDR1 and CDR2 are SGHTA and FQGNSA. Trimming cost V 9 bases and J 5 bases, with 13 bases left between them. The CDR3 loop spans 12 amino acids. In DNA, the CDR3 is TGTGCCAGTATCCGTGGGGTGACTGAAGCTTTCTTT. Its protein is CASIRGVTEAFF.

CDR3 coding DNA: TGTGCCAGCAGTGAGGGGAGGGGGCGCATAGGGACACCTAACTATGGCTACACCTTC. Its protein product is CASSEGRGRIGTPNYGYTF. V is TRBV2 and J is TRBJ1-2; 7 bases are shared with TRBD1. Trimming at V came to 3 bases and at J to 0 bases, leaving 16 bases not matched to a gene. The CDR3 has 19 amino acids. CDR1 is SNHLY and CDR2 is FYNNEI in the germline V gene.